A single sample is the source of the 9 T cell receptor beta chains below, sequenced in a study of blood T cell repertoires in COVID-19. Sequencing used immunoSEQ multiplex PCR; TCRdb keeps in-frame clones, though not all of them. The sample includes about 46,000 clones, approximately 85% of them seen just once. The material sequenced was peripheral blood. The origin of the receptors is a human donor in a cohort sampled during active COVID-19. The donor label of this sample is uncertain.

V gene TRBV1 combines with J gene TRBJ2-5; the listed D gene, TRBD2, was not tested against the DNA. TRBV1 is a known pseudogene. The CDR3 has 13 residues. The CDR3 nucleotides are TGCACCAGCATCTCCGGGGTAGAAGAGACCCAGTACTTC. Protein sequence: CTSISGVEETQYF.

The chain employs TRBV4-3 and TRBJ1-3; D not certain. Trimming took off 3 bases at V and 0 bases at J, with 18 bases between the two ends. CDR3 length: 18 residues. Germline assignment: CDR1 LGHNA and CDR2 YSLEER. The CDR3 loop reads CASSHLLEGYLSGNTIYF. The DNA for the CDR3 is TGCGCCAGCAGCCACCTTCTCGAGGGCTACCTCTCTGGAAACACCATATATTTT.

This clone has just one count. The chain uses TRBV29-1 and TRBJ2-7, with 14 nucleotides matching TRBD2. Trimming cost V 5 bases and J 7 bases; bases outside gene matches: 10. CDR1 and CDR2 from the germline V gene are SQVTM and ANQGSEA. The CDR3 is made up of 15 amino acids. CDR3 sequence: CSVTPRLAGGAEQYF. The CDR3 DNA reads as TGCAGCGTTACGCCTCGACTAGCGGGGGGGGCGGAGCAGTACTTC.

The chain recombines TRBV19 with TRBJ2-7; perhaps TRBD2 as D (7 bases). Germline CDR1 is LNHDA and CDR2 is SQIVND (reference sequence). Trimming shortened V by 5 bases and J by 5 bases, and 13 bases separated the two germline ends. This CDR3 has 13 amino acids. The CDR3 bases are TGTGCCAGTAGTGTCACGGGGGGCAACGAGCAGTACTTC. Translated: CASSVTGGNEQYF.

This clone has a handful of counts. The chain recombines TRBV6-5 with TRBJ2-3, with a weak D call TRBD1 (5 bases). Germline lookup yields CDR1 MNHEY and CDR2 SVGAGI. This CDR3 is built from 13 residues. V was trimmed by 8 bases and J by 6 bases, leaving 15 bases between them. The CDR3 loop is CASGPIGADTQYF. For the CDR3, the DNA is TGTGCCAGCGGTCCCATAGGGGCGGATACGCAGTATTTT.

The J gene is TRBJ1-3, the V gene TRBV4-2, with TRBD1 matching 7 bases. CDR1 LGHNA and CDR2 YNFKEQ come from the germline V gene. The CDR3 totals 15 residues. Losses at the gene ends were 6 bases for V and 0 bases for J; bases not matched to a gene: 5. CDR3 region: CASRMGQTSGNTIYF. CDR3 DNA: TGTGCCAGCAGAATGGGACAGACCTCTGGAAACACCATATATTTT.

The chain has TRBV7-3 and TRBJ1-1, with D possibly TRBD1 on 5 matching bases. V gave up 4 bases and J gave up 1 base, with 7 bases separating them. CDR3 size: 13 residues. Germline V gene sequence: CDR1 SGHTA, CDR2 FQGTGA. The CDR3 bases are TGTGCCAGCAGCTCCGGACAGAACACTGAAGCTTTCTTT. Its translation is CASSSGQNTEAFF.

The chain joins TRBV29-1 to TRBJ2-7; D unclear. Deletions cut 4 bases from V and 0 bases from J, with 7 bases between. This CDR3 is 12 amino acids long. In germline, CDR1 is SQVTM, CDR2 ANQGSEA. CDR3 sequence reads: CSVAGASYEQYF. The DNA for the CDR3 is TGCAGCGTTGCCGGTGCCTCCTACGAGCAGTACTTC.

CDR3 loop: CASSRTGGLNPDYNEQFF. CDR3 DNA: TGTGCCAGCAGCCGGACAGGAGGATTGAACCCTGATTACAATGAGCAGTTCTTC. The V gene is TRBV7-6, the J gene TRBJ2-1; 7 bases fit TRBD1. The CDR3 loop spans 18 amino acids. The germline CDR1 and CDR2 sequences are SGHVS and FNYEAQ. The J segment lost 4 bases and the V segment lost 5 bases, leaving 17 bases of the junction unmatched.